These 25 T cell receptor beta chains were sequenced from one sample in a study of blood T cell repertoires in COVID-19. Produced via immunoSEQ multiplex PCR; TCRdb's table is partial and in-frame only. The table includes approximately 230,000 clones, about 79% detected once. The specimen was peripheral blood. The receptors derive from a man of 80 years or more with acute or convalescent COVID-19.

The chain is built from TRBV24-1 and TRBJ2-3, with D perhaps TRBD2 (6 bases). The CDR3 consists of 13 residues. Germline V gene lookup returns CDR1 KGHDR and CDR2 SFDVKD. The V end lost 8 bases, the J end lost 0 bases, and 8 bases lay between the germline ends. The CDR3 region has the DNA TGTGCCACCACGGAGGGCAGCACAGATACGCAGTATTTT. Translating gives CATTEGSTDTQYF.

The rearrangement uses TRBV12-5 and TRBJ2-1, with D possibly being TRBD1 (5 bases). Germline loops: CDR1 LGHNT, CDR2 FRNRAP. Trimming left V 1 base short and J 10 bases short, with 5 bases between. The CDR3 is made up of 11 amino acids. CDR3 residues: CASGLGQEQFF. The DNA of the CDR3 is TGTGCTAGTGGTTTGGGACAGGAGCAGTTCTTC.

The V and J genes are TRBV11-2 and TRBJ1-5, with 10 bases aligning to TRBD1. Germline CDR1 is SGHAT and CDR2 is FQNNGV. The CDR3 totals 15 residues. V lost 6 bases to trimming and J lost 3 bases; unmatched junction nucleotides: 5. The CDR3 bases are TGTGCCAGCAGGAAGGGACAGGGGCACAATCAGCCCCAGCATTTT. This sequence encodes CASRKGQGHNQPQHF. The variable domain in full, completed from reference TRBV11-2 and TRBJ1-5, reads EAGVAQSPRYKIIEKRQSVAFWCNPISGHATLYWYQQILGQGPKLLIQFQNNGVVDDSQLPKDRFSAERLKGVDSTLKIQPAKLEDSAVYLCASRKGQGHNQPQHFGDGTRLSIL.

This clone was found a few times. The chain couples TRBV11-2 to TRBJ2-3, with D tentatively TRBD1 (6 bases). Between the trimmed V and J ends, which lost 8 bases and 4 bases, there was a span of 13 bases. This CDR3 contains 13 residues. The germline V gene has CDR1 SGHAT and CDR2 FQNNGV. The CDR3 DNA reads as TGTGCCAGCCAGGGACAAGGACCAGATACGCAGTATTTT. Translated, it gives CASQGQGPDTQYF.

The chain employs TRBV11-3 and TRBJ1-3, with 8 bases matching TRBD1. Germline loops: CDR1 SGHNT, CDR2 YENEEA. This CDR3 spans 16 amino acids. The ends lost 5 bases at V and 0 bases at J; junction bases unmatched: 6. The CDR3 coding sequence is TGTGCCAGCAGCCTCGGACAGGGCCACTCTGGAAACACCATATATTTT. Translating it yields CASSLGQGHSGNTIYF.

The chain has TRBV30 and TRBJ2-1, with TRBD2 matching 14 bases. The J segment lost 5 bases and the V segment lost 1 base, leaving 1 base of the junction unmatched. The germline V gene encodes CDR1 GTSNPN and CDR2 SVGIG (reference sequence). This CDR3 is 15 amino acids long. The CDR3 sequence: CAWSGGLAGDNEQFF. The CDR3 nucleotides are TGTGCCTGGAGTGGGGGACTAGCGGGGGACAATGAGCAGTTCTTC.

This chain connects TRBV5-1 to TRBJ2-2; TRBD1 might be the D (6 bases). V shed 2 bases and J shed 0 bases, with 20 bases lying between them. This CDR3 has 19 amino acids. CDR1 is SGHRS and CDR2 is YFSETQ in the germline V gene. The CDR3 loop reads CASSLDRAQGTTNTGELFF. CDR3 bases: TGCGCCAGCAGCTTAGACCGAGCCCAGGGGACCACGAACACCGGGGAGCTGTTTTTT.

The gene calls are TRBV18 and TRBJ1-1; D remains ambiguous. This CDR3 spans 13 amino acids. V lost 0 bases and J 10 bases, leaving 12 bases between the germline ends. Germline V gives CDR1 KGHSH, CDR2 LQKENI. The CDR3 reads CASSPPNRVGAFF. DNA of the CDR3: TGTGCCAGCTCACCACCGAACCGGGTTGGAGCTTTCTTT. Looking up the rest from reference TRBV18 and TRBJ1-1 gives the full variable domain: NAGVMQNPRHLVRRRGQEARLRCSPMKGHSHVYWYRQLPEEGLKFMVYLQKENIIDESGMPKERFSAEFPKEGPSILRIQQVVRGDSAAYFCASSPPNRVGAFFGQGTRLTVV.

The rearrangement uses TRBV12-3 or TRBV12-4 and TRBJ1-2, with unresolved D. Trimming removed 11 bases at V and 4 bases at J, with 11 bases between. The length of the CDR3 is 11 residues. CDR3 protein: CASEGFYGYTF. In DNA, the CDR3 is TGTGCCTCCGAGGGCTTCTATGGCTACACCTTC.

V gene TRBV5-5 combines with J gene TRBJ1-2; 7 positions match TRBD1. This CDR3 has 15 amino acids. The germline V gene encodes CDR1 SGHKS and CDR2 YYEKEE (reference sequence). V trimming: 0 bases; J trimming: 6 bases; junction bases outside the gene matches: 8. CDR3 coding DNA: TGTGCCAGCAGCTTGGCCGCAGGGGGAGTACATGGCTACACCTTC. Its protein is CASSLAAGGVHGYTF.

V gene TRBV12-5 combines with J gene TRBJ1-5, with 8 bases that match TRBD1. Germline V lookup: CDR1 LGHNT, CDR2 FRNRAP. V shed 0 bases and J 0 bases; nucleotides not matched to a gene: 10. This CDR3 is 19 amino acids long. The DNA of the CDR3 is TGTGCTAGTGGTTTGGTTGGCAGGGGGCTAATTTATAGCAATCAGCCCCAGCATTTT. It translates to CASGLVGRGLIYSNQPQHF. Combining the CDR3 with reference TRBV12-5 and TRBJ1-5 gives the whole variable domain DARVTQTPRHKVTEMGQEVTMRCQPILGHNTVFWYRQTMMQGLELLAYFRNRAPLDDSGMPKDRFSAEMPDATLATLKIQPSEPRDSAVYFCASGLVGRGLIYSNQPQHFGDGTRLSIL.

The chain carries TRBV28 and TRBJ1-6; D remains ambiguous. Germline CDR1 is MDHEN and CDR2 is SYDVKM. The CDR3 is 13 amino acids. Trimming removed 4 bases from V and 11 bases from J, with 12 bases in between. The CDR3: CASSWESTPPLHF. The CDR3 DNA sequence: TGTGCCAGCAGTTGGGAGTCCACGCCACCCCTCCACTTT.

In this sample, this clone turned up a few times. The rearrangement joins TRBV28 to TRBJ1-2; 9 bases fit TRBD1. The germline V gene encodes CDR1 MDHEN and CDR2 SYDVKM. The CDR3 covers 14 residues. V dropped 5 bases and J dropped 5; count of bases not matched to a gene: 6. Written as DNA, the CDR3 is TGTGCCAGCAGTCCAACAGGGGGCGGGTATGGCTACACCTTC. It is translated as CASSPTGGGYGYTF.

V and J are TRBV2 and TRBJ1-2; the D gene is possibly TRBD1 (5 bases). Germline V lookup: CDR1 SNHLY, CDR2 FYNNEI. Trimming left V 2 bases short and J 2 bases short, with 9 bases between. This CDR3 is 14 amino acids long. CDR3 region: CASSEKGQNYGYTF. In DNA form, the CDR3 reads TGTGCCAGCAGTGAAAAGGGGCAGAACTATGGCTACACCTTC.

This chain links TRBV28 with TRBJ2-1; 10 positions match TRBD1. Per germline, CDR1 MDHEN and CDR2 SYDVKM. The CDR3 is made up of 15 amino acids. Trimming at V came to 5 bases and at J to 3 bases, leaving 4 bases not matched to a gene. The CDR3: CASSLGTGVYNEQFF. As DNA, the CDR3 is TGTGCCAGCAGTCTGGGGACAGGGGTCTACAATGAGCAGTTCTTC.

The chain carries TRBV18 and TRBJ2-7; 8 bases align to TRBD1. The CDR3 totals 17 residues. Per the germline V gene, CDR1 is KGHSH and CDR2 is LQKENI. Trimming at V came to 2 bases and at J to 1 base, leaving 10 bases not matched to a gene. Written as DNA, the CDR3 is TGTGCCAGCTCACCAACTACCCCGGACAGGGCATCCTACGAGCAGTACTTC. Its protein is CASSPTTPDRASYEQYF.

This rearrangement joins TRBV5-1 to TRBJ1-2; TRBD1 might be the D (6 bases). Germline values: CDR1 SGHRS, CDR2 YFSETQ. The CDR3 is made up of 14 amino acids. V lost 3 bases and J 0 bases, leaving 9 bases between the germline ends. CDR3 DNA: TGCGCCAGCAGCTCGACAGGTCCTAACTATGGCTACACCTTC. Amino acids: CASSSTGPNYGYTF.

DNA for the CDR3: TGTGCCTGGAGTGGCGGGAATGCAAGAGGGAATGAGCAGTTCTTC. Translated, it gives CAWSGGNARGNEQFF. The V and J genes are TRBV30 and TRBJ2-1, with D perhaps matching TRBD2 (6 bases). Looked up from germline, CDR1 is GTSNPN and CDR2 is SVGIG (reference sequence). The CDR3 is 15 residues long. V gave up 1 base and J gave up 7 bases, with 17 bases separating them. Supplemented by reference TRBV30 and TRBJ2-1, the full variable domain reads SQTIHQWPATLVQPVGSPLSLECTVEGTSNPNLYWYRQAAGRGLQLLFYSVGIGQISSEVPQNLSASRPQDRQFILSSKKLLLSDSGFYLCAWSGGNARGNEQFFGPGTRLTVL.

This CDR3 reads CASSLQGVGYTGELFF. DNA of the CDR3: TGTGCCAGCAGCCTACAGGGCGTAGGGTACACCGGGGAGCTGTTTTTT. The chain joins TRBV7-7 to TRBJ2-2, with D tentatively TRBD1 (6 bases). Germline lookup yields CDR1 SSHAT and CDR2 FNYEAQ (reference sequence). The germline V and J ends were trimmed by 5 bases and 3 bases, with 16 bases remaining between them. CDR3 length equals 16 residues.

The chain recombines TRBV7-2 with TRBJ2-7; 9 bases are shared with TRBD1. CDR1 is SGHTA and CDR2 is FQGNSA in the germline V gene. Trimming took 6 bases from V and 5 from J; bases not matched to a gene: 5. The CDR3 totals 13 residues. The CDR3 nucleotides are TGTGCCAGCAGACAGGGGGCGCGTCACGAGCAGTACTTC. It yields the protein CASRQGARHEQYF.

The J gene is TRBJ1-1, the V gene TRBV18, with 9 nucleotides matching TRBD1. Germline V gene data show CDR1 as KGHSH and CDR2 as LQKENI. V shed 4 bases and J 12 bases; nucleotides not matched to a gene: 6. The CDR3 extends over 12 amino acids. CDR3 amino acids: CASSLGQGRTFF. Written as DNA, the CDR3 is TGTGCCAGCTCACTCGGACAGGGGAGGACTTTCTTT.

The gene calls are TRBV6-1 and TRBJ1-6, with a possible D match to TRBD1 (5 bases). CDR3 length: 15 residues. Trimming took 1 base from V and 9 from J, leaving 13 bases between them. Germline V lookup: CDR1 MNHNS, CDR2 SASEGT. The CDR3 DNA reads TGTGCCAGCAGTGAAGGGGGGGGGTTCAGTTCACCCCTCCACTTT. Translated, it gives CASSEGGGFSSPLHF.

The genes are TRBV6-1 and TRBJ2-6; the D gene is possibly TRBD1 (6 bases). This CDR3 comprises 17 residues. Trimming took 1 base from V and 3 from J, leaving 13 bases between them. CDR1 is MNHNS, CDR2 SASEGT, per germline. The CDR3 coding sequence is TGTGCCAGCAGTGAAGTATTAGGGGGAATTGGGGCCAACGTCCTGACTTTC. It yields the protein CASSEVLGGIGANVLTF.

This rearrangement joins TRBV7-8 to TRBJ1-2; 9 bases map to TRBD1. CDR1 is SGHVS, CDR2 FQNEAQ, per germline. The CDR3 spans 15 residues. V shed 5 bases and J 4 bases; nucleotides not matched to a gene: 8. CDR3 in DNA: TGTGCCAGCAGCCCGCAGACAGGGGGGGGCTATGGCTACACCTTC. Its translation is CASSPQTGGGYGYTF.

The CDR3 reads CASSLEGAKDQPQHF. The CDR3 DNA follows: TGCGCCAGCAGCTTGGAAGGGGCGAAGGATCAGCCCCAGCATTTT. The chain uses TRBV5-1 and TRBJ1-5; tentative D call: TRBD1 (5 bases). The CDR3 extends over 15 amino acids. The ends were cut back, 0 bases at V and 5 bases at J, with 12 bases in the middle. Germline values: CDR1 SGHRS, CDR2 YFSETQ.